These T cell receptor beta chains were read from a single sample in a study of blood T cell repertoires in COVID-19. Only in-frame clones appear in the TCRdb table, and some are missing; sequencing was by immunoSEQ multiplex PCR. The sample lists roughly 250,000 clones; about 90% were seen once. Sequencing was performed on PBMCs or T cells enriched from blood (not recorded which). The source is a human donor in a cohort exposed to, infected with or recovered from COVID-19 (not recorded which). The donor label of this sample is uncertain. The conserved cysteine and the conserved F or W are not part of the CDR3 here.

v_gene	len	j_gene	CDR3aa
TRBV19	13	TRBJ1-5	ASSGTGGGNQPQH
TRBV7-2	12	TRBJ1-2	ASSLLSVRYGYT
TRBV6-5	13	TRBJ2-5	ASSYSAREGETQY
TRBV5-1	14	TRBJ2-2	ASSPTSGVDTGELF
TRBV7-9	14	TRBJ1-3	ASSLPGRGLEDTIY
TRBV5-1	10	TRBJ1-6	ASSSSGSPLH
TRBV20-1	9	TRBJ1-2	STTGGMDYT
TRBV7-9	13	TRBJ2-5	ASSRGTGDQETQY
TRBV7-6	14	TRBJ2-3	ASSLGSERPLNTQY
TRBV10-1	12	TRBJ2-7	ASSESPGGDEQY
TRBV7-9	10	TRBJ2-1	ASSHGAKEQF
TRBV5-4	11	TRBJ2-3	ASQDYYTDTQY
TRBV9	13	TRBJ2-3	ASSPSSGATDTQY
TRBV9	18	TRBJ2-6	ASSVRLAGGTAGGANVLT
TRBV20-1	12	TRBJ2-7	SASRGQGTREQY
TRBV11-2	13	TRBJ1-2	ASSLAPRAVGGYT
TRBV5-5	14	TRBJ1-3	ASSFTGELSGNTIY
TRBV11-2	16	TRBJ2-7	ASSLSTGRGPSSYEQY
TRBV4-2	11	TRBJ2-5	ATEDSIQETQY
TRBV7-2	10	TRBJ1-2	ASSQTNYGYT
TRBV4-1	15	TRBJ1-6	ASSQEPLRGVNSPLH
TRBV9	15	TRBJ2-3	ASSVWGSGGPTDTQY
TRBV24-1	20	TRBJ2-2	ATSDYSWPGLAGGSNTGELF
TRBV19	13	TRBJ1-1	ASYWGGGVNTEAF
TRBV12-5	11	TRBJ1-5	ASEQYGNQPQH
TRBV7-9	15	TRBJ2-7	ASSLYPGLADSYEQY
TRBV7-2	12	TRBJ1-5	ASSLSRYNQPQH
TRBV19	15	TRBJ1-2	ASSIKSRQGDIYGYT
TRBV9	9	TRBJ2-7	ASSVATAQY
TRBV10-3	13	TRBJ2-2	AISDGLGETGELF
TRBV7-2	14	TRBJ2-1	ASSHTPGTSGNEQF
TRBV7-8	13	TRBJ2-1	ASRLGRSSYNEQF
TRBV27	13	TRBJ2-7	ASSALDRRVDEQY
TRBV2	12	TRBJ1-2	ASSEQGANYGYT
TRBV18	12	TRBJ2-5	ASSPGTSGETQY
TRBV6-5	13	TRBJ2-3	ASSYRWGHTDTQY
TRBV9	12	TRBJ1-1	ASSPLTGDTEAF
TRBV7-9	12	TRBJ1-4	ASSHSGTNEKLF
TRBV4-3	14	TRBJ2-1	ASSQYRGGPYNEQF
TRBV2	12	TRBJ1-1	ASRPGTNVGRAF
TRBV15	12	TRBJ1-1	ATSRVRQSTEAF
TRBV7-8	15	TRBJ2-1	ASSPPLAGGPLNEQF
TRBV7-2	14	TRBJ2-1	ASSLWAGGPYNEQF
TRBV6-1	11	TRBJ1-1	ASSDLVRTEAF
TRBV20-1	9	TRBJ1-4	SAGRIEKLF
TRBV10-2	10	TRBJ2-5	ASSRREETQY
TRBV10-3	14	TRBJ2-7	AISPTSGGTSYEQY